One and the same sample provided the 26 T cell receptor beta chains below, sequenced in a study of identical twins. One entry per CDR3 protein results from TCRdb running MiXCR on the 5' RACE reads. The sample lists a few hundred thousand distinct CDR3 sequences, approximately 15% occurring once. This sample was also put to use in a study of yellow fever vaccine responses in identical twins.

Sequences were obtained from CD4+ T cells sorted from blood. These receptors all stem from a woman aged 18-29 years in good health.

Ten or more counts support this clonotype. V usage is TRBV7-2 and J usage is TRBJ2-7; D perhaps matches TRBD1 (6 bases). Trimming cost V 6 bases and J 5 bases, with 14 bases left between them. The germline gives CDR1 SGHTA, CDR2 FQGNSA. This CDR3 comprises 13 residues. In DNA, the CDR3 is TGTGCCAGCAGGCTACAGGGTGTCCACGAGCAGTACTTC. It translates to CASRLQGVHEQYF. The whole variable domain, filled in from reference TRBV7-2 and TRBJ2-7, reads GAGVSQSPSNKVTEKGKDVELRCDPISGHTALYWYRQSLGQGLEFLIYFQGNSAPDKSGLPSDRFSAERTGGSVSTLTIQRTQQEDSAVYLCASRLQGVHEQYFGPGTRLTVT.

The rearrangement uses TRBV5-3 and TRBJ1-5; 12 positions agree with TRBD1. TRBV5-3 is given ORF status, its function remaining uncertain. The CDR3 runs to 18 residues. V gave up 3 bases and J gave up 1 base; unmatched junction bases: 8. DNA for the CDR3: TGTGCCAGAAGCTCTTCCGGGACAGGGGGCTGGAGCAATCAGCCCCAGCATTTT. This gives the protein CARSSSGTGGWSNQPQHF.

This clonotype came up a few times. The CDR3 DNA is TGTGCCAGCACCAAGGCAGGGGCCGGTTCACCCCTCCACTTT. This sequence encodes CASTKAGAGSPLHF. This sequence joins TRBV12-3 or TRBV12-4 and TRBJ1-6, with D maybe TRBD1 (6 bases). V lost 7 bases and J lost 9, with 16 bases in between. This CDR3 spans 14 amino acids.

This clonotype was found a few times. CDR3 in amino acids: CAISVYSTYEQYF. The CDR3 DNA is TGTGCCATCAGTGTGTACAGTACATACGAGCAGTACTTC. This chain connects TRBV10-3 to TRBJ2-7; unclear D gene. V lost 4 bases and J lost 4, with 11 bases in between. Germline loops: CDR1 ENHRY, CDR2 SYGVKD. The CDR3 consists of 13 residues.

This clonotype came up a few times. CDR3 in amino acids: CASSSPGGGGQYF. The DNA for the CDR3 is TGTGCCAGCAGCTCCCCCGGCGGGGGGGGTCAGTACTTC. The chain carries TRBV7-2 and TRBJ2-7; 9 nucleotides align to TRBD2. Germline CDR1 SGHTA, CDR2 FQGNSA. CDR3 size: 13 residues. V dropped 4 bases and J dropped 10; count of bases not matched to a gene: 8.

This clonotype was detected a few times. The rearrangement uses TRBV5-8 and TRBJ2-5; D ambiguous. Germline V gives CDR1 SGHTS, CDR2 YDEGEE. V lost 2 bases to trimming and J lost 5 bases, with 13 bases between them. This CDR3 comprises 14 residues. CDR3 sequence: CASSLGPRLETQYF. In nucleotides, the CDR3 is TGTGCCAGCAGCTTAGGACCCCGCTTGGAGACCCAGTACTTC.

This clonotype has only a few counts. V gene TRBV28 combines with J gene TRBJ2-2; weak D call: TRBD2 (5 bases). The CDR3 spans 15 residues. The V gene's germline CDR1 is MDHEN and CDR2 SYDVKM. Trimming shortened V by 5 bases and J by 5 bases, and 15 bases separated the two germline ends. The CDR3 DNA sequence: TGTGCCAGCAGTCTCCTTTCGACGGGGACCGGGGAGCTGTTTTTT. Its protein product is CASSLLSTGTGELFF.

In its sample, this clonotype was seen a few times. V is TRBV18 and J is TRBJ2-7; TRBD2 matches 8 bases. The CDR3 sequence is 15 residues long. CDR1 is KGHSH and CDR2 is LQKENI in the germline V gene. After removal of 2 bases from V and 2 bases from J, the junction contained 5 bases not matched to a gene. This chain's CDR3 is CASSPISTSAYEQYF. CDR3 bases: TGTGCCAGCTCACCAATCTCGACTAGCGCCTACGAGCAGTACTTC.

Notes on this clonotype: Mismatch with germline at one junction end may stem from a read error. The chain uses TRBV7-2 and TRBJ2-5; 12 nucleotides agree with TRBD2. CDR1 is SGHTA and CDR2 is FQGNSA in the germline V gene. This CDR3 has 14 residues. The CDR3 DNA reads TGTGCCAGCAGCGCGACTAGCGGGGGAGAGGCCCAGTACTTC. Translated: CASSATSGGEAQYF.

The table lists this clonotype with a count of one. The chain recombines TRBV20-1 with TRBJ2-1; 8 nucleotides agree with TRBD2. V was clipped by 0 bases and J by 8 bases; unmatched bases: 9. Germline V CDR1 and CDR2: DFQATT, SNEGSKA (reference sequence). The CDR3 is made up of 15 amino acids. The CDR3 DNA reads TGCAGTGCTAGAGATTCCGGCGGGGGGCTCGATGAGCAGTTCTTC. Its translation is CSARDSGGGLDEQFF.

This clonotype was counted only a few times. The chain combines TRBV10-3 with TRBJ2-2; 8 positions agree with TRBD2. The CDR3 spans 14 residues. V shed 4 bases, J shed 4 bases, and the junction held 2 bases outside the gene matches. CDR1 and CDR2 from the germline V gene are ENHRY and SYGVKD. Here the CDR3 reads CAISAGGVTGELFF. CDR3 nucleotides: TGTGCCATCAGTGCCGGGGGGGTCACCGGGGAGCTGTTTTTT.

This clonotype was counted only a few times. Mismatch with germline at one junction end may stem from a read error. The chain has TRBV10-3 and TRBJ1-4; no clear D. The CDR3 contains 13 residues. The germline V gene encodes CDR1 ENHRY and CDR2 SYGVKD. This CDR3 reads CAMSEGANEKLFF. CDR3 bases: TGTGCCATGAGTGAGGGAGCTAATGAAAAACTGTTTTTT.

The CDR3 is CASSKAQGYYEQYF. In DNA form, the CDR3 reads TGTGCCAGCAGCAAAGCACAGGGGTACTACGAGCAGTACTTC. The chain has TRBV21-1 and TRBJ2-7; the D call of TRBD1 is as the table states it, not checked on the DNA. TRBV21-1 is a recognized pseudogene. This CDR3 has 14 amino acids.

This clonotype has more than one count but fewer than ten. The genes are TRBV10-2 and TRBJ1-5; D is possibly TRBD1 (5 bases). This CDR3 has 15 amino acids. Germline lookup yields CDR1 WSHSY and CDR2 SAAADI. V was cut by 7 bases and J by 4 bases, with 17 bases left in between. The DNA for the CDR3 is TGCGCCAGCACCCGACAGCCAGCTATAAATCAGCCCCAGCATTTT. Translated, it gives CASTRQPAINQPQHF.

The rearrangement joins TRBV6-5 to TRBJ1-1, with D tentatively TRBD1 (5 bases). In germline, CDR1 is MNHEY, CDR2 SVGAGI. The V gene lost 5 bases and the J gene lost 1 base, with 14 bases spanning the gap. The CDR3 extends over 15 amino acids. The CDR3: CASSHFGGRNTEAFF. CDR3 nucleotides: TGTGCCAGCAGTCACTTTGGGGGACGGAACACTGAAGCTTTCTTT.

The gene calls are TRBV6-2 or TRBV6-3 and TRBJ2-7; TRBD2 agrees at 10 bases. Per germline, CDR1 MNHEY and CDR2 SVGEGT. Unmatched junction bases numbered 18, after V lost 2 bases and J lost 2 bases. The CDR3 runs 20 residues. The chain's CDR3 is CASSYPPTSAGGPSAYEQYF. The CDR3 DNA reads TGTGCCAGCAGTTACCCCCCGACCTCAGCGGGAGGGCCTTCCGCCTACGAGCAGTACTTC.

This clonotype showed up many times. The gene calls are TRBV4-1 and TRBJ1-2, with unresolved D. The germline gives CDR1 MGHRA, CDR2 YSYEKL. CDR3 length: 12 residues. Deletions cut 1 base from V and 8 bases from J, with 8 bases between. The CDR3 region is CASSQVGSGYTF. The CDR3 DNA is TGCGCCAGCAGCCAAGTAGGGAGCGGCTACACCTTC.

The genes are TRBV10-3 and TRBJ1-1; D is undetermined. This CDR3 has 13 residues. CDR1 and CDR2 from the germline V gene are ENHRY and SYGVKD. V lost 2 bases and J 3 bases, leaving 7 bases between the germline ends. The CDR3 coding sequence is TGTGCCATCAGTGAGGACACAGACACTGAAGCTTTCTTT. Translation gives CAISEDTDTEAFF.

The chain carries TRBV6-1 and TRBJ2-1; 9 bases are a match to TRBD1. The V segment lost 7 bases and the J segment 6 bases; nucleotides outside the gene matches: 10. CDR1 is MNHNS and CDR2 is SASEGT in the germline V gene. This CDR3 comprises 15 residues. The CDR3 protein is CASNPPGQGSNEQFF. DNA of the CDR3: TGTGCCAGCAATCCACCGGGACAGGGTTCCAATGAGCAGTTCTTC.

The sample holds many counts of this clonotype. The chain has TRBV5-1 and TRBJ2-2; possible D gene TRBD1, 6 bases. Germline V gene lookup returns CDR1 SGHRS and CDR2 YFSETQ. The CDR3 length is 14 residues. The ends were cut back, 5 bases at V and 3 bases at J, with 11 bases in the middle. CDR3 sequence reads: CASRPSGDTGELFF. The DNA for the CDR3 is TGCGCCAGCAGACCTTCAGGGGACACCGGGGAGCTGTTTTTT.

CDR3 sequence (DNA): TGTGCCAGCAGCCAAGTGATGGCGGGAGGGACCGATAATGAGCAGTTCTTC. Translated: CASSQVMAGGTDNEQFF. The chain couples TRBV4-2 to TRBJ2-1; 9 bases agree with TRBD2. V lost 1 base, J lost 7 bases, and 11 bases stayed unmatched. CDR3 size: 17 residues. The germline CDR1 and CDR2 sequences are LGHNA and YNFKEQ.

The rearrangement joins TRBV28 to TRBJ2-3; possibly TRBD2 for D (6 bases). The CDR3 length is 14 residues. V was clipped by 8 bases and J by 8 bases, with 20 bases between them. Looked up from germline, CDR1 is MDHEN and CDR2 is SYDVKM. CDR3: CASRPGLTFITQYF. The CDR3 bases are TGTGCCAGCCGACCGGGACTTACTTTTATTACGCAGTATTTT.

CDR3 sequence reads: CASSGTGSYNEQFF. CDR3 coding DNA: TGTGCCAGCAGCGGAACAGGATCATACAATGAGCAGTTCTTC. The chain links TRBV9 to TRBJ2-1; possibly TRBD1 for D (5 bases). Trimming took 3 bases from V and 4 from J, leaving 11 bases between them. This CDR3 contains 14 residues. In germline, CDR1 is SGDLS, CDR2 YYNGEE.

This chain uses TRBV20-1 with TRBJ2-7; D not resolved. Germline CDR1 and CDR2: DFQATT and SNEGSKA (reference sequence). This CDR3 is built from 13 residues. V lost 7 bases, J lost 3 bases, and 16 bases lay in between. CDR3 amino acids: CSGRQQTLYEQYF. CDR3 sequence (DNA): TGCAGTGGGCGTCAACAGACTCTCTACGAGCAGTACTTC.

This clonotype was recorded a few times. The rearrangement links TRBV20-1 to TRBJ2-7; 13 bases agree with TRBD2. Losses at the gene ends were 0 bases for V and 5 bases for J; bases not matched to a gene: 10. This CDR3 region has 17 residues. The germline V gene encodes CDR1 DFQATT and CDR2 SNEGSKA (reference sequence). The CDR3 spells CSARDLRTSGSSHEQYF. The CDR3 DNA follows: TGCAGTGCTAGAGATCTCCGGACTAGCGGGAGTTCCCACGAGCAGTACTTC.

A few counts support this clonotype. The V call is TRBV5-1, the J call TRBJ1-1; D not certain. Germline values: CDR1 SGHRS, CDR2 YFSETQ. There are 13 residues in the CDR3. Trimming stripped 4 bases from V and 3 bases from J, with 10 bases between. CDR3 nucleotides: TGCGCCAGCAGCGTTGAGAGTGACACTGAAGCTTTCTTT. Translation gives CASSVESDTEAFF.